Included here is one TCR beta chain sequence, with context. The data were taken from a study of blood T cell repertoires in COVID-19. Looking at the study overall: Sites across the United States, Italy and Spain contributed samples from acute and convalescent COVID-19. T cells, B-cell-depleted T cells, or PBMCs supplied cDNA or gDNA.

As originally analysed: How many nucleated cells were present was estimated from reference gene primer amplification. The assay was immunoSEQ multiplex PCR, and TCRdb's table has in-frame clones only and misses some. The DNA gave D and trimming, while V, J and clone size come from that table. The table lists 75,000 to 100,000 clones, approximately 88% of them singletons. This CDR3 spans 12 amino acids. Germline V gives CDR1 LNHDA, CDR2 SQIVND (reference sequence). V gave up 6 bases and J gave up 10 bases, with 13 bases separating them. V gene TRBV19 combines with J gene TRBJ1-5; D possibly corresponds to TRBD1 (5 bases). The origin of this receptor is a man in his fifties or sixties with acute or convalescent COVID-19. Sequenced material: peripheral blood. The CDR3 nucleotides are TGTGCCAGTAGAGGGGACTCCGGCCCCCAGCATTTT. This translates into CASRGDSGPQHF.